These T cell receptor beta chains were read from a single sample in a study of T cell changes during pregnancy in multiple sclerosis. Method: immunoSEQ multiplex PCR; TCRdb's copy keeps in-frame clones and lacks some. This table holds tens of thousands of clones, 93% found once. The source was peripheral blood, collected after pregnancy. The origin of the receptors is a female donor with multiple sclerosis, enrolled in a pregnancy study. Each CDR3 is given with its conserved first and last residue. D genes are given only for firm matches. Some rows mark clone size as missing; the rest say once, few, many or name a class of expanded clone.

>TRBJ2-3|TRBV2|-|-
CASREEGEVTDTQYF
TGTGCCAGCAGAGAGGAAGGGGAGGTCACAGATACGCAGTATTTT
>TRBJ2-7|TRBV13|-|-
CASSLVYEQYF
TGTGCCAGCAGCTTAGTGTATGAGCAGTACTTC
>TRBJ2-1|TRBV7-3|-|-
CASSLSVYNEQFF
TGTGCCAGCAGCTTATCTGTTTACAATGAGCAGTTCTTC
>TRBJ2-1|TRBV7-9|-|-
CASSLPDEQFF
TGTGCCAGCAGCTTACCGGATGAGCAGTTCTTC
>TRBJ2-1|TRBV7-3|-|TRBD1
CASSAIGTGLLNEQFF
TGTGCCAGCAGCGCCATCGGGACAGGGTTGTTGAATGAGCAGTTCTTC
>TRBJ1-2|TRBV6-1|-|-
CASSVKTSLLLYGYTF
TGTGCCAGCAGTGTAAAGACGTCGTTACTACTCTATGGCTACACCTTC
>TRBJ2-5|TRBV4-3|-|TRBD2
CASSPRRVAGPQETQYF
TGCGCCAGCAGCCCCCGTAGAGTAGCGGGACCACAAGAGACCCAGTACTTC
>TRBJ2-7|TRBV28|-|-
CASSPTSAYEQYF
TGTGCCAGCAGTCCGACTAGTGCCTACGAGCAGTACTTC
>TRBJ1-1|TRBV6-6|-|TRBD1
CASSPGTGAFF
TGTGCCAGCAGTCCAGGGACAGGGGCTTTCTTT
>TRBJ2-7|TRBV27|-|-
CASSLRPRGDEQYF
TGTGCCAGCAGTTTAAGGCCCAGGGGCGACGAGCAGTACTTC
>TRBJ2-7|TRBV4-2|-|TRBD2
CASSQDTTAGEYEQYF
TGTGCCAGCAGCCAAGATACTACTGCGGGAGAGTACGAGCAGTACTTC
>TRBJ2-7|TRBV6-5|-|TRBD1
CASSGTRGQTYEQYF
TGTGCCAGCAGCGGAACCAGGGGGCAGACTTACGAGCAGTACTTC
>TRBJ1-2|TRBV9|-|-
CASSVANGAYGYTF
TGTGCCAGCAGCGTAGCTAACGGTGCTTATGGCTACACCTTC
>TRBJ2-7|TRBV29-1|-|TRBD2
CSVESGRPYEQYF
TGCAGCGTGGAAAGCGGGAGGCCTTACGAGCAGTACTTC
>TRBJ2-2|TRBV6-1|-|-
CASSGYSTGELFF
TGTGCCAGCAGTGGATATAGCACCGGGGAGCTGTTTTTT
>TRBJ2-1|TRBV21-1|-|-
CASSTRARLRESANEQFF
TGTGCCAGCAGCACCCGAGCTAGGTTGAGGGAGTCGGCGAATGAGCAGTTCTTC
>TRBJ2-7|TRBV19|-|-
CASSLRTDTAYEQYF
TGTGCCAGTAGCCTTAGGACGGACACCGCCTACGAGCAGTACTTC
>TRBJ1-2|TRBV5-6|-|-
CASSGGVWDYNYGYTF
TGTGCCAGCAGCGGGGGCGTCTGGGATTATAACTATGGCTACACCTTC
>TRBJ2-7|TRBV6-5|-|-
CASSYLSGAYEQYF
TGTGCCAGCAGTTACCTTAGCGGAGCCTACGAGCAGTACTTC
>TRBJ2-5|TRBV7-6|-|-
CASSSNKISETQYF
TGTGCCAGCAGCTCCAATAAGATTAGTGAGACCCAGTACTTC
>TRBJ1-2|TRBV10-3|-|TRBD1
CAISLTGTDNNYGYTF
TGTGCCATCAGCCTAACAGGGACAGACAACAACTATGGCTACACCTTC
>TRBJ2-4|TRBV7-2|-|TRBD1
CATLTRQGARDIQYF
TGTGCCACCCTCACTCGACAGGGGGCTAGAGACATTCAGTACTTC
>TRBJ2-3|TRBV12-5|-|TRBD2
CASGSSGRSDTQYF
TGTGCTAGTGGTTCTAGCGGGAGATCAGATACGCAGTATTTT
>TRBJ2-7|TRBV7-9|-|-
CASSGTLGTDSYEQYF
TGTGCCAGCAGCGGGACTCTAGGGACGGACTCCTACGAGCAGTACTTC
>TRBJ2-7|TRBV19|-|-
CASSIGTAGYEQYF
TGTGCCAGTAGTATTGGGACAGCGGGCTACGAGCAGTACTTC
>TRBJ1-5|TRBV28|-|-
CASNNVDSVNQPQHF
TGTGCCAGCAACAACGTTGACAGCGTCAATCAGCCCCAGCATTTT
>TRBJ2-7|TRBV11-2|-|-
CASSLDLAGPYEQYF
TGTGCCAGCAGCTTAGACCTCGCGGGCCCGTACGAGCAGTACTTC
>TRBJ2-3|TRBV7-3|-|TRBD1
CASSLTGAGTDTQYF
TGTGCCAGCAGCCTTACAGGGGCGGGCACAGATACGCAGTATTTT
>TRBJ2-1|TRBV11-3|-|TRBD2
CASSPDPGLEANEQFF
TGTGCCAGCAGCCCTGATCCGGGACTAGAGGCGAATGAGCAGTTCTTC
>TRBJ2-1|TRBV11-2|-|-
CASRISNGFVDEQFF
TGTGCCAGCAGAATCTCGAACGGGTTCGTTGATGAGCAGTTCTTC
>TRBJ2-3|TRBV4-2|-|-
CASSQGTGTDTQYF
TGTGCCAGCAGCCAAGGGACTGGCACAGATACGCAGTATTTT
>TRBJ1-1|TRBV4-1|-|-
CASSYLPGQRNTEAFF
TGCGCCAGCAGCTACCTTCCGGGACAACGGAACACTGAAGCTTTCTTT
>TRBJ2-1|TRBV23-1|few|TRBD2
CASRERGRNEQFF
TGCGCCAGCAGGGAGCGGGGGCGGAATGAGCAGTTCTTC
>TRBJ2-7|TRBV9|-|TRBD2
CASSSTSGSSYEQYF
TGTGCCAGCAGCTCGACTAGCGGTAGCTCCTACGAGCAGTACTTC
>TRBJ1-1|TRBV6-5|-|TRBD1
CASSSPQGARTEAFF
TGTGCCAGCAGTTCCCCTCAGGGGGCGAGGACTGAAGCTTTCTTT
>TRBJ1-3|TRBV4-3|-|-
CASSQDHPEGAGNTIYF
TGCGCCAGCAGCCAAGATCATCCGGAGGGTGCTGGAAACACCATATATTTT
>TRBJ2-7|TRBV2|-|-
CASSEDQGGTYEQYF
TGTGCCAGCAGTGAAGACCAGGGGGGTACCTACGAGCAGTACTTC
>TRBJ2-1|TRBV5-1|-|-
CASSLDRQRALLFSNEQFF
TGCGCCAGCAGCTTGGATCGGCAGCGGGCGCTTCTATTTTCCAATGAGCAGTTCTTC
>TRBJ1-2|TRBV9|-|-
CASSVGGGGRLYGYTF
TGTGCCAGCAGCGTAGGAGGGGGGGGCAGGTTATATGGCTACACCTTC
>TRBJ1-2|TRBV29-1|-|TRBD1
CSVKTGWNGYTF
TGCAGCGTTAAGACAGGGTGGAATGGCTACACCTTC
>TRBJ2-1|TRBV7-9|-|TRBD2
CASSLLTSGSVHEQFF
TGTGCCAGCAGCTTATTAACTAGCGGGAGTGTCCATGAGCAGTTCTTC
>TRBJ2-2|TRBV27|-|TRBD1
CASSLKTGRRTGELFF
TGTGCCAGCAGTTTAAAGACAGGGAGAAGGACCGGGGAGCTGTTTTTT
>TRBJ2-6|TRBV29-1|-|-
CSVEGGPGANVLTF
TGCAGCGTTGAAGGCGGGCCTGGGGCCAACGTCCTGACTTTC
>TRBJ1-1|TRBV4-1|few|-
CASSPQGLSNTEAFF
TGCGCCAGCAGCCCTCAAGGACTGTCGAACACTGAAGCTTTCTTT
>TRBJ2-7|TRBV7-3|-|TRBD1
CASSFTGTGPIYEQYF
TGTGCCAGCAGCTTTACCGGGACAGGGCCCATTTACGAGCAGTACTTC
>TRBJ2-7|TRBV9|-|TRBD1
CASSPRGTGLYEQYF
TGTGCCAGCAGCCCACGCGGGACAGGGCTCTACGAGCAGTACTTC
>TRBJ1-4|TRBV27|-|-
CASSPQGYTEKLFF
TGTGCCAGCAGTCCGCAGGGGTATACTGAAAAACTGTTTTTT
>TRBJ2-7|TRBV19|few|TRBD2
CASSIPSGSSYEQYF
TGTGCCAGTAGTATTCCTAGCGGAAGCTCCTACGAGCAGTACTTC
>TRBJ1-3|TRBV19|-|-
CASSLVTGFGNTIYF
TGTGCCAGTAGTTTAGTGACAGGTTTTGGAAACACCATATATTTT
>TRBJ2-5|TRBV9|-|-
CASSLGPEEETQYF
TGTGCCAGCAGCCTTGGACCGGAGGAAGAGACCCAGTACTTC
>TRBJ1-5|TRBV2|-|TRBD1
CASRVGTGGQGSNQPQHF
TGTGCCAGCAGAGTCGGGACAGGGGGCCAGGGGAGCAATCAGCCCCAGCATTTT
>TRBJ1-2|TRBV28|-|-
CASSSYRATAYGYTF
TGTGCCAGCAGTTCCTACAGGGCAACGGCCTATGGCTACACCTTC
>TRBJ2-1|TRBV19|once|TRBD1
CASTIFDRAPFF
TGTGCCAGTACCATATTCGACAGGGCCCCGTTCTTC
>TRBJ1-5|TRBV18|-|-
CASSAGTAMEGAQHF
TGTGCCAGCTCAGCCGGGACGGCGATGGAGGGAGCCCAGCATTTT